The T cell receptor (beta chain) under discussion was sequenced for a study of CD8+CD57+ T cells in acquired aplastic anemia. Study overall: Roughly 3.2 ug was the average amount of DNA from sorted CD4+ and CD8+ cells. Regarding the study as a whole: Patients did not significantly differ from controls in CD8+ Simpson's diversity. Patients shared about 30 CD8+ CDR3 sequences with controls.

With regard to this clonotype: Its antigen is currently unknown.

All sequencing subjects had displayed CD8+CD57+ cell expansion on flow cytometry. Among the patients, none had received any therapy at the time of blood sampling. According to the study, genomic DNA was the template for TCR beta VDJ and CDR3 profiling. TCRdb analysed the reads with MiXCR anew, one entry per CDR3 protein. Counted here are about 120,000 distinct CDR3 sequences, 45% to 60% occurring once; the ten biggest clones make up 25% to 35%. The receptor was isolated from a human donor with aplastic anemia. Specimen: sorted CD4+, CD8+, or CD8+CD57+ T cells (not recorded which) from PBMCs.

The CDR3 loop is CATSDWRAGSKADTQYF. CDR3 sequence (DNA): TGTGCCACCAGTGATTGGAGAGCGGGATCAAAGGCAGATACGCAGTATTTT. The genes are TRBV24-1 and TRBJ2-3, with 7 positions matching TRBD2. Germline CDR1 KGHDR, CDR2 SFDVKD. The V and J ends lost 2 bases and 4 bases, in that order; junction bases with no gene match: 11. There are 17 residues in the CDR3.